The 27 T cell receptor beta chains given below trace back to one sample, sequenced in a study of T cells in Graves' hyperthyroidism and ophthalmopathy. Amplified TCR beta CDR3 regions came from RNA transcripts. The study used the HTBI primer set for a first-round RT-PCR of the TCR CDR3. MiXCR, applied by TCRdb to the multiplex PCR reads, yields one record per CDR3 protein. The sample records approximately 710,000 distinct CDR3 sequences, around 16% being singletons. The sequenced sample was blood. These receptors were collected from a man in his fifties or sixties with Graves' hyperthyroidism.

This clonotype was seen many times. The V and J genes are TRBV2 and TRBJ2-4, with 7 bases that match TRBD2. The junction had 10 bases not matched to a gene; V was cut back by 2 bases and J by 9 bases. The germline CDR1 and CDR2 sequences are SNHLY and FYNNEI. This CDR3 region has 15 residues. CDR3 loop: CASSEWWGLRSIQYF. In nucleotides, the CDR3 is TGTGCCAGCAGTGAATGGTGGGGACTAAGAAGCATTCAGTACTTC.

In this sample, this clonotype turned up a few times. J is TRBJ1-3 and V is TRBV5-1; D remains ambiguous. V lost 0 bases and J 7 bases, leaving 23 bases between the germline ends. The CDR3 loop spans 18 amino acids. Germline CDR1 SGHRS, CDR2 YFSETQ. In DNA form, the CDR3 reads TGCGCCAGCAGCTTGGCGGCCGGATCTGACACAAATGGGAACACCATATATTTT. This sequence encodes CASSLAAGSDTNGNTIYF.

This clonotype was observed many times. The chain links TRBV30 to TRBJ2-3; D is uncertain. V was shortened by 1 base and J by 1 base, with 9 bases between the two germline ends. There are 14 residues in the CDR3. Germline CDR1 reads GTSNPN; CDR2 reads SVGIG (reference sequence). CDR3 in DNA: TGTGCCTGGAGTGAAGACACCCGCACAGATACGCAGTATTTT. Its protein is CAWSEDTRTDTQYF.

This clonotype showed up just a few times. The rearrangement joins TRBV28 to TRBJ2-1; D may be TRBD2 (5 bases). Germline-derived CDR1 and CDR2 are MDHEN and SYDVKM. V was clipped by 7 bases and J by 5 bases, with 18 bases between them. CDR3 length: 15 residues. This CDR3 is CASTSTLTKHNEQFF. In nucleotides, the CDR3 is TGTGCCAGCACCTCAACACTGACTAAACACAATGAGCAGTTCTTC.

This clonotype was seen many times. This chain connects TRBV5-1 to TRBJ1-1; 7 nucleotides align to TRBD1. The germline gives CDR1 SGHRS, CDR2 YFSETQ. The CDR3 loop spans 14 amino acids. J was trimmed by 6 bases and V by 1 base; bases with no gene match: 6. The CDR3: CASSLSRGGPEAFF. CDR3 sequence (DNA): TGCGCCAGCAGCTTGTCCAGGGGGGGGCCTGAAGCTTTCTTT.

The chain uses TRBV29-1 and TRBJ2-7; 11 positions match TRBD2. J was trimmed by 2 bases and V by 0 bases; bases with no gene match: 6. This CDR3 is 16 amino acids long. The germline V gene has CDR1 SQVTM and CDR2 ANQGSEA. CDR3 coding DNA: TGCAGCGTTGAAGATCATAGCGGGAGGGCCCCCTACGAGCAGTACTTC. It encodes CSVEDHSGRAPYEQYF.

The sample holds a few counts of this clonotype. The chain carries TRBV19 and TRBJ1-1; weak D call: TRBD1 (5 bases). This CDR3 is built from 14 residues. V was clipped by 3 bases and J by 7 bases, with 15 bases between them. Germline V lookup: CDR1 LNHDA, CDR2 SQIVND (reference sequence). The DNA of the CDR3 is TGTGCCAGTAGTATGGGCTACAGGATCCGTGAAGCTTTCTTT. It translates to CASSMGYRIREAFF.

This clonotype was counted ten times or more. V usage is TRBV10-3 and J usage is TRBJ2-3, with TRBD2 as a possible D gene (5 bases). The CDR3 totals 16 residues. Germline lookup yields CDR1 ENHRY and CDR2 SYGVKD. V was pared by 6 bases and J by 1 base, with 17 bases between. The CDR3 here is CAIRGPSGSGTDTQYF. The CDR3 nucleotides are TGTGCCATCAGGGGCCCTTCGGGGAGCGGCACAGATACGCAGTATTTT.

In this sample, this clonotype turned up many times. The genes are TRBV7-2 and TRBJ2-5, with 7 nucleotides matching TRBD1. The germline CDR1 and CDR2 sequences are SGHTA and FQGNSA. CDR3 length: 16 residues. After removal of 4 bases from V and 5 bases from J, the junction contained 13 bases not matched to a gene. The CDR3 DNA reads as TGTGCCAGCAGCTCCCAAAGTACAGGGGTAATTGAGACCCAGTACTTC. Translated: CASSSQSTGVIETQYF.

This clonotype turned up a few times. This rearrangement joins TRBV9 to TRBJ2-1; 7 bases align to TRBD2. CDR1 and CDR2 (germline): SGDLS, YYNGEE. The V segment lost 2 bases and the J segment 0 bases; nucleotides outside the gene matches: 8. The CDR3 length is 17 residues. The CDR3: CASSVAHRGSSYNEQFF. In DNA, the CDR3 is TGTGCCAGCAGCGTCGCCCATCGCGGGAGCTCCTACAATGAGCAGTTCTTC. Full variable domain (remainder filled in from reference TRBV9 and TRBJ2-1): DSGVTQTPKHLITATGQRVTLRCSPRSGDLSVYWYQQSLDQGLQFLIQYYNGEERAKGNILERFSAQQFPDLHSELNLSSLELGDSALYFCASSVAHRGSSYNEQFFGPGTRLTVL.

This clonotype was observed at least ten times. The rearrangement joins TRBV28 to TRBJ2-7; TRBD1 is a possible D gene (5 bases). There are 15 residues in the CDR3. Trimming left V 5 bases short and J 4 bases short, with 18 bases between. Looked up from germline, CDR1 is MDHEN and CDR2 is SYDVKM. The CDR3 DNA reads as TGTGCCAGCAGTACCTCTGGGGCGAAATGGTACGAGCAGTACTTC. This translates into CASSTSGAKWYEQYF.

This clonotype has ten or more counts. J is TRBJ1-5 and V is TRBV2; 9 bases are shared with TRBD1. The CDR3 length is 15 residues. Germline CDR1 SNHLY, CDR2 FYNNEI. Unmatched junction bases numbered 4, after V lost 4 bases and J lost 3 bases. The CDR3: CASSVGQGNNQPQHF. CDR3 nucleotides: TGTGCCAGCAGTGTAGGACAGGGGAACAATCAGCCCCAGCATTTT.

The V and J genes are TRBV6-1 and TRBJ2-3; D not certain. The germline gives CDR1 MNHNS, CDR2 SASEGT. The CDR3 is 14 residues long. V lost 6 bases and J 0 bases, leaving 10 bases between the germline ends. In DNA, the CDR3 is TGTGCCAGCAGAGCCCCCAGAAGCACAGATACGCAGTATTTT. As protein: CASRAPRSTDTQYF.

On this clonotype itself: A much larger clone sits a single nucleotide away, making a read error possible. The chain carries TRBV28 and TRBJ1-1, with a weak D call TRBD1 (6 bases). V lost 5 bases, J lost 3 bases, and 16 bases lay in between. Germline loops: CDR1 MDHEN, CDR2 SYDVKM. The CDR3 consists of 15 residues. Written as DNA, the CDR3 is TGTGCCAGCAGTCCCCTGACAGGATGGGACACTGAAGCTTTCTTT. This encodes CASSPLTGWDTEAFF.

This clonotype was counted at least ten times. The chain couples TRBV20-1 to TRBJ1-1, with 7 bases matching TRBD1. CDR1 and CDR2 from the germline V gene are DFQATT and SNEGSKA (reference sequence). The CDR3 has 13 residues. Trimming removed 0 bases from V and 5 bases from J; junction bases left unmatched: 3. The CDR3 loop reads CSARDRGGTEAFF. The CDR3, as DNA: TGCAGTGCTAGAGACAGGGGGGGGACTGAAGCTTTCTTT.

CDR3: CASSGGQVTDEQYF. The CDR3 DNA sequence: TGCGCCAGCAGCGGAGGACAGGTTACCGACGAGCAGTACTTC. The V gene is TRBV5-1, the J gene TRBJ2-7; TRBD1 agrees at 7 bases. There are 14 residues in the CDR3. V was pared by 4 bases and J by 5 bases, with 9 bases of the junction left unmatched. Germline V gene sequence: CDR1 SGHRS, CDR2 YFSETQ.

This clonotype was counted only a few times. The chain links TRBV4-2 to TRBJ2-5, with D hard to call. Trimming took 1 base from V and 5 from J, leaving 5 bases between them. The germline gives CDR1 LGHNA, CDR2 YNFKEQ. This CDR3 is 12 amino acids long. The CDR3 nucleotides read TGTGCCAGCAGCCAAGGGCTGGAGACCCAGTACTTC. Amino acids: CASSQGLETQYF.

The chain combines TRBV2 with TRBJ1-1; 8 positions agree with TRBD1. With V trimmed by 8 bases and J by 7 bases, 9 bases remained unmatched. The length of the CDR3 is 13 residues. Germline V CDR1 and CDR2: SNHLY, FYNNEI. The CDR3 here is CASSGQGAFEAFF. The DNA of the CDR3 is TGTGCCAGCTCTGGGCAGGGGGCGTTTGAAGCTTTCTTT.

This clonotype was observed at least ten times. The gene calls are TRBV6-2 or TRBV6-3 and TRBJ2-5; D is tentatively TRBD1 or TRBD2 (5 bases each). The CDR3 extends over 16 amino acids. CDR1 and CDR2 (germline): MNHEY, SVGEGT. Between the trimmed V and J ends, which lost 5 bases and 2 bases, there was a span of 18 bases. In DNA, the CDR3 is TGTGCCAGCAGTACACAAAACCGGGGCCGGCAAGAGACCCAGTACTTC. It translates to CASSTQNRGRQETQYF.

This clonotype was seen repeatedly, ten times or more. The chain joins TRBV11-3 to TRBJ1-2; the D is unclear. This CDR3 is 15 amino acids long. Germline V gene data show CDR1 as SGHNT and CDR2 as YENEEA. V lost 4 bases, J lost 3 bases, and 15 bases lay in between. CDR3 in amino acids: CASSSSGRKDYGYTF. CDR3 in DNA: TGTGCCAGCAGCTCGAGCGGGAGAAAGGACTATGGCTACACCTTC.

This clonotype was counted a few times. This rearrangement joins TRBV7-3 to TRBJ2-1; 7 bases align to TRBD2. With 0 bases clipped from V and 6 bases from J, the junction kept 5 bases outside the gene matches. Germline CDR1 SGHTA, CDR2 FQGTGA. The CDR3 runs 15 residues. CDR3 DNA: TGTGCCAGCAGCTTAACGCGGGAGCTGGGCAATGAGCAGTTCTTC. Its translation is CASSLTRELGNEQFF.

Remarks on this clonotype: A read error may produce the germline difference seen at one junction end. V usage is TRBV12-3 or TRBV12-4 and J usage is TRBJ2-1; no clear D gene. The CDR3 runs 15 residues. This chain's CDR3 is CASSLGRITYNERFF. In DNA, the CDR3 is TGTGCCAGCAGTCTGGGTCGTATCACCTACAATGAGCGGTTCTTC.

This chain uses TRBV28 with TRBJ1-1; D uncertain. The CDR3 length is 10 residues. Germline V gene sequence: CDR1 MDHEN, CDR2 SYDVKM. V lost 10 bases to trimming and J lost 3 bases, with 6 bases between them. CDR3 protein: CATVDTEAFF. CDR3 coding DNA: TGTGCCACGGTTGACACTGAAGCTTTCTTT.

The table lists this clonotype with many counts. CDR3 nucleotides: TGTGCCAGCAGCTTAAGGCAGAATGGCTACACCTTC. Its protein product is CASSLRQNGYTF. The J gene is TRBJ1-2, the V gene TRBV11-2; D unclear. Germline V lookup: CDR1 SGHAT, CDR2 FQNNGV. This CDR3 is 12 amino acids long. V gave up 2 bases and J gave up 6 bases, with 7 bases separating them.

This clonotype was counted ten times or more. The CDR3 loop reads CASSLGSGVAKNIQYF. In nucleotides, the CDR3 is TGTGCCAGCAGTTTAGGATCGGGAGTTGCCAAAAACATTCAGTACTTC. The chain joins TRBV12-3 or TRBV12-4 to TRBJ2-4; TRBD2 might be the D (6 bases). Trimming removed 1 base at V and 1 base at J, with 11 bases between. The length of the CDR3 is 16 residues.

This clonotype was seen ten or more times. The rearrangement joins TRBV2 to TRBJ1-6; TRBD1 might be the D (6 bases). The germline V gene encodes CDR1 SNHLY and CDR2 FYNNEI. The V end lost 8 bases, the J end lost 7 bases, and 15 bases lay between the germline ends. CDR3 length: 14 residues. CDR3 amino acids: CASRGQIPNSPLHF. CDR3 bases: TGTGCCAGCCGAGGACAGATTCCAAATTCACCCCTCCACTTT. The variable domain in full, completed from reference TRBV2 and TRBJ1-6, reads EPEVTQTPSHQVTQMGQEVILRCVPISNHLYFYWYRQILGQKVEFLVSFYNNEISEKSEIFDDQFSVERPDGSNFTLKIRSTKLEDSAMYFCASRGQIPNSPLHFGNGTRLTVT.

The chain links TRBV19 to TRBJ2-3; D is uncertain. There are 14 residues in the CDR3. Germline V CDR1 and CDR2: LNHDA, SQIVND (reference sequence). Deletions cut 7 bases from V and 6 bases from J, with 17 bases between. The CDR3 sequence: CASTSTWRGDTQYF. The CDR3 DNA is TGTGCCAGTACCTCGACATGGCGCGGTGATACGCAGTATTTT.